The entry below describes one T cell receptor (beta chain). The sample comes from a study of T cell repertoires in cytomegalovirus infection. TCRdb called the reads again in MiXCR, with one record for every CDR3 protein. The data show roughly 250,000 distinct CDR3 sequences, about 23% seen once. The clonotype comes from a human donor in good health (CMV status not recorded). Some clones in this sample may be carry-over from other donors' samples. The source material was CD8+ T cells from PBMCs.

CDR3 bases: TGTGCCAGCAGCTTAACGACGGGACAGATGGTCTACGAGCAGTACTTC. This codes for CASSLTTGQMVYEQYF. The V call is TRBV7-8, the J call TRBJ2-7, with 7 bases that match TRBD1. Trimming cost V 2 bases and J 3 bases; bases outside gene matches: 10. The CDR3 length is 16 residues. Germline V lookup: CDR1 SGHVS, CDR2 FQNEAQ.